The T cell receptor beta chain described here comes from a study of shared clonotypes between healthy human individuals. Assay: immunoSEQ multiplex PCR; the TCRdb copy retains only in-frame clones and omits some. The sample shows around 2.1 million clones, 90% to 97% of them seen only once. A CD45RA+ naive subset and a CD45RA-negative memory subset were split from CD4+ cells. CDR1 is MDHEN and CDR2 is SYDVKM in the germline V gene. This CDR3 has 14 residues. The V end was cut by 7 bases, the J end by 1 base, with 11 bases between. The chain carries TRBV28 and TRBJ1-5; D gene ambiguous. The clonotype originates from a man aged 18 to 30 in good health. Sequenced material: naive CD4+ T cells sorted from blood. Described subset: CD45RA+ positively selected. CDR3 DNA: TGTGCCAGCATCAATTATCGGAGCAATCAGCCCCAGCATTTT. This codes for CASINYRSNQPQHF.